The 4 T cell receptor beta chains below were found in one sample sequenced in a study of cytomegalovirus exposure and HLA in healthy donors. Researchers ran the PCR with 60 Vbeta and 13 Jbeta primers. TCRdb's table, derived via immunoSEQ multiplex PCR, lists solely in-frame clones and lacks some. The sample consists of roughly 200,000 clones, roughly 74% of them appearing once. The sequenced material came from PBMCs. The receptors here all came from a female donor in good health and CMV-seronegative.

The chain recombines TRBV11-2 with TRBJ2-5; TRBD1 matches 7 bases. Judging by the DNA end, TRBJ2-7 fits better; the J call may be wrong. The CDR3 spans 15 residues. Germline values: CDR1 SGHAT, CDR2 FQNNGV. The chain's CDR3 is CASSLGHRGTYEQYF. CDR3 coding DNA: TGTGCCAGCAGCTTAGGCCACAGGGGAACCTACGAGCAGTACTTC.

This clone was found a few times. V and J are TRBV2 and TRBJ1-1; D possibly corresponds to TRBD1 (6 bases). The germline V and J ends were trimmed by 6 bases and 4 bases, with 18 bases remaining between them. CDR3 size: 15 residues. Germline CDR1 and CDR2: SNHLY and FYNNEI. The CDR3 DNA reads TGTGCCAGCAGCGCGAGGGGGGTAGCGGGCACTGAAGCTTTCTTT. Translation gives CASSARGVAGTEAFF.

The V call is TRBV27, the J call TRBJ1-2; 10 bases fit TRBD1. Per the germline V gene, CDR1 is MNHEY and CDR2 is SMNVEV (reference sequence). The CDR3 totals 16 residues. Unmatched junction bases numbered 6, after V lost 3 bases and J lost 2 bases. In DNA, the CDR3 is TGTGCCAGCAGTTTTTCTTGGACAGGGGGGAACTATGGCTACACCTTC. Translation: CASSFSWTGGNYGYTF.

The chain employs TRBV5-1 and TRBJ2-7, with 8 bases aligning to TRBD2. The CDR3 covers 16 residues. Germline lookup yields CDR1 SGHRS and CDR2 YFSETQ. V lost 3 bases and J lost 3; bases outside the gene matches: 11. The CDR3 DNA is TGCGCCAGCAGCTACGTGGCGGGGGGCGGGAGCTACGAGCAGTACTTC. Its protein is CASSYVAGGGSYEQYF.